The rows below give T cell receptor beta chains drawn from one sample of a study of blood T cell repertoires in COVID-19. Generated by immunoSEQ multiplex PCR, the TCRdb table keeps only in-frame clones and is missing some. Of about 200,000 clones in the sample, about 93% are singletons; the top ten hold about 0.76%. The sequencing sample was made of peripheral blood. These receptors were taken from a man aged 30-40 years with COVID-19, enrolled during active disease. The CDR3 runs from the conserved cysteine through the conserved F or W. The D gene is left open where the match is weak. The listing skips clone size in some rows; elsewhere it reads once, few, many or a size class.

v_gene,abundance,j_gene,d_gene,CDR3aa,CDR3nt
TRBV5-1,NA,TRBJ1-4,TRBD1,CASSLVTGASEKLFF,TGCGCCAGCAGCTTGGTGACAGGGGCCAGTGAAAAACTGTTTTTT
TRBV5-5,few,TRBJ2-1,NA,CASSLTGSSYNEQFF,TGTGCCAGCAGCTTGACGGGTAGCTCCTACAATGAGCAGTTCTTC
TRBV12-3/TRBV12-4,NA,TRBJ1-1,NA,CASTPMGAGEAFF,TGTGCCAGCACCCCGATGGGGGCTGGAGAAGCTTTCTTT
TRBV10-3,NA,TRBJ1-1,TRBD1,CAISDGQGTGTEAFF,TGTGCCATCAGTGATGGACAGGGTACGGGCACTGAAGCTTTCTTT
TRBV30,NA,TRBJ1-6,TRBD1,CAWRDKQGSNSPLHF,TGTGCCTGGAGAGATAAACAGGGGAGTAATTCACCCCTCCACTTT
TRBV27,NA,TRBJ2-5,NA,CASKRLKAQETQYF,TGTGCCAGCAAGAGACTTAAAGCCCAGGAGACCCAGTACTTC
TRBV6-4,NA,TRBJ2-1,TRBD1,CASSPGQESNEQFF,TGTGCCAGCAGTCCGGGACAGGAATCCAATGAGCAGTTCTTC
TRBV21-1,NA,TRBJ1-2,NA,CASSKEDNYGYTF,TGTGCCAGCAGCAAGGAGGATAACTATGGCTACACCTTC
TRBV6-5,NA,TRBJ2-1,TRBD2,CASSYSASGGHEQFF,TGTGCCAGCAGTTACTCTGCTAGCGGGGGTCATGAGCAGTTCTTC
TRBV9,once,TRBJ1-1,NA,CASSPPYGSTEAFF,TGTGCCAGCAGCCCCCCTTATGGGAGCACTGAAGCTTTCTTT
TRBV5-6,NA,TRBJ1-2,TRBD1,CASSLRTGVYGYTF,TGTGCCAGCAGCTTGAGGACAGGAGTTTACGGCTACACCTTC
TRBV7-3,NA,TRBJ1-1,TRBD1,CASSLTGYRGRTEAFF,TGTGCCAGCAGCTTAACTGGCTACAGGGGGAGGACTGAAGCTTTCTTT
TRBV5-4,NA,TRBJ2-1,TRBD1,CASSRGQGASYNEQFF,TGTGCCAGCAGCCGGGGGCAGGGGGCTTCCTACAATGAGCAGTTCTTC
TRBV5-1,NA,TRBJ1-2,NA,CASSLGGGDYGYTF,TGCGCCAGCAGCTTGGGCGGGGGAGACTATGGCTACACCTTC
TRBV7-9,NA,TRBJ2-2,NA,CASSPRGRDTGELFF,TGTGCCAGCAGCCCCCGGGGTCGAGACACCGGGGAGCTGTTTTTT
TRBV5-1,NA,TRBJ1-2,NA,CASSLDSQSLYGYTF,TGCGCCAGCAGCTTGGACTCACAGTCGCTCTATGGCTACACCTTC
TRBV23-1,once,TRBJ2-7,NA,CASSQSTRSYEQYF,TGCGCCAGCAGTCAATCAACTAGAAGCTACGAGCAGTACTTC
TRBV5-4,NA,TRBJ2-3,TRBD2,CASSLRRGGMTDTQYF,TGTGCCAGCAGCTTGAGGCGGGGGGGTATGACAGATACGCAGTATTTT
TRBV10-3,once,TRBJ1-2,TRBD1,CAISDAERTGGYGYTF,TGTGCCATCAGTGACGCAGAGAGGACAGGGGGCTATGGCTACACCTTC
TRBV20-1,NA,TRBJ1-1,NA,CSASGAGRNTEAFF,TGCAGTGCTAGTGGAGCAGGCAGGAACACTGAAGCTTTCTTT
TRBV14,NA,TRBJ1-1,NA,CASSQRRGGTNTEAFF,TGTGCCAGCAGCCAACGTAGAGGGGGAACGAACACTGAAGCTTTCTTT
TRBV5-1,NA,TRBJ1-6,TRBD1,CASSGTGDSPLHF,TGCGCCAGCAGCGGGACAGGGGATTCACCCCTCCACTTT
TRBV11-2,once,TRBJ1-1,NA,CASSLRQPHLPQAFF,TGTGCCAGCAGCTTACGACAGCCCCACTTGCCCCAAGCTTTCTTT
TRBV5-1,NA,TRBJ2-2,NA,CASSNTGSKIYTGELFF,TGCGCCAGCAGCAATACAGGGTCTAAAATTTACACCGGGGAGCTGTTTTTT
TRBV12-3/TRBV12-4,NA,TRBJ2-5,NA,CASSLFRVETQYF,TGTGCCAGCAGTTTATTCAGGGTAGAGACCCAGTACTTC
TRBV18,once,TRBJ1-4,NA,CASSPRGAVEKLFF,TGTGCCAGCTCACCTCGGGGGGCTGTTGAAAAACTGTTTTTT
TRBV6-5,NA,TRBJ1-4,NA,CASSRAKGGAEKLFF,TGTGCCAGCAGTCGGGCCAAGGGGGGGGCTGAAAAACTGTTTTTT
TRBV5-4,NA,TRBJ1-4,NA,CASSMDSKLNEKLFF,TGTGCCAGCAGCATGGACAGCAAGCTTAATGAAAAACTGTTTTTT